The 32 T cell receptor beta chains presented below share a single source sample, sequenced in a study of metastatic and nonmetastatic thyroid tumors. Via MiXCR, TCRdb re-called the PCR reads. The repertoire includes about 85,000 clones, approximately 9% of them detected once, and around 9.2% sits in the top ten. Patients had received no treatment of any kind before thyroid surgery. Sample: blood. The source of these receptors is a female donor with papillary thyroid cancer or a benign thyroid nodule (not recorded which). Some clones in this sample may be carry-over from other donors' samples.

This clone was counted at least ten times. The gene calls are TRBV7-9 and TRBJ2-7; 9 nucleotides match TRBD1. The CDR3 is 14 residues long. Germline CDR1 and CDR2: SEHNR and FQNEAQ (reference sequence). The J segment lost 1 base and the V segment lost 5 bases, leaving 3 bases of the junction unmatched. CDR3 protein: CASSRTGESYEQYF. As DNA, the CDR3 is TGTGCCAGCAGCCGGACAGGGGAATCCTACGAGCAGTACTTC.

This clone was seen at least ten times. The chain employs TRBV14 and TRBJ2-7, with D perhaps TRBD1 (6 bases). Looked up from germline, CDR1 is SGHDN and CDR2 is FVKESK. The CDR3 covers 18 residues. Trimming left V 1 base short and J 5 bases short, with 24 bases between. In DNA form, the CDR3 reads TGTGCCAGCAGCCAAGCCTTGGGGGCTTTACAGGGACCGGACGAGCAGTACTTC. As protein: CASSQALGALQGPDEQYF. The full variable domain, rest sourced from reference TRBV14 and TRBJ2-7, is EAGVTQFPSHSVIEKGQTVTLRCDPISGHDNLYWYRRVMGKEIKFLLHFVKESKQDESGMPNNRFLAERTGGTYSTLKVQPAELEDSGVYFCASSQALGALQGPDEQYFGPGTRLTVT.

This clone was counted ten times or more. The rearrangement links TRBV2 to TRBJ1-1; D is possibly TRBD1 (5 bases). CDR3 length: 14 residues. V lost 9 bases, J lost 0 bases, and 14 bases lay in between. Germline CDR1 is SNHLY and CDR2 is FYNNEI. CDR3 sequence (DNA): TGTGCCAGTAGCGGGACGCTCTTGAACACTGAAGCTTTCTTT. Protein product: CASSGTLLNTEAFF.

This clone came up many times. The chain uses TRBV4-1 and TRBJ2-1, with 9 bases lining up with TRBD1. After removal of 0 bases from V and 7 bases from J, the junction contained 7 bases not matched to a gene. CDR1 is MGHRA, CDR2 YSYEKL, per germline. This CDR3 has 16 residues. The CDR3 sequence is CASSQEWTGARNEQFF. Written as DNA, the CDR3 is TGCGCCAGCAGCCAAGAGTGGACAGGGGCACGAAATGAGCAGTTCTTC.

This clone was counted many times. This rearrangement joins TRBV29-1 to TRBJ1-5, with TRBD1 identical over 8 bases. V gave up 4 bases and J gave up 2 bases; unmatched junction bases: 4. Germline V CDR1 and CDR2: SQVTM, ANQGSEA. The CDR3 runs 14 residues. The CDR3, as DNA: TGCAGCGTTGGGTCCAGGGGGCGCAATCAGCCCCAGCATTTT. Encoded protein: CSVGSRGRNQPQHF.

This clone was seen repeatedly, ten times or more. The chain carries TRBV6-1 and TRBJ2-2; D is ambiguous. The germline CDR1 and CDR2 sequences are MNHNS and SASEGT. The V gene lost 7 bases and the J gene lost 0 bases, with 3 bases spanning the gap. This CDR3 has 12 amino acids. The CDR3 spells CASMTNTGELFF. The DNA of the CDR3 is TGTGCCAGCATGACGAACACCGGGGAGCTGTTTTTT.

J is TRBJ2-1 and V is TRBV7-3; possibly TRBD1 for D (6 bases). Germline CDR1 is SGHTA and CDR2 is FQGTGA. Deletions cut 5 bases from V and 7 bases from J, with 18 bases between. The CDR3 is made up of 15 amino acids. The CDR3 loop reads CASSPGTPRGNEQFF. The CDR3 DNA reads TGTGCCAGCAGCCCGGGGACCCCAAGGGGGAATGAGCAGTTCTTC.

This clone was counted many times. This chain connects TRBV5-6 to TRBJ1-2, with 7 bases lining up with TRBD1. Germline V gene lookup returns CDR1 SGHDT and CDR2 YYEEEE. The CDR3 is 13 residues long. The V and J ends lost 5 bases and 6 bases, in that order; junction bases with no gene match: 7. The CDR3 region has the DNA TGTGCCAGCAGGGAAGGGGGCGCGAATGGCTACACCTTC. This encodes CASREGGANGYTF.

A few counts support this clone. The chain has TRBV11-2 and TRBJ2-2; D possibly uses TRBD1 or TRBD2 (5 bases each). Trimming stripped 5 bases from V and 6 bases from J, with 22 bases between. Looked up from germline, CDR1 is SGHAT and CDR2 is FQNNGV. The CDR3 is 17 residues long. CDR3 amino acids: CASSGTPLGVRPGELFF. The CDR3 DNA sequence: TGTGCCAGCAGCGGAACCCCTTTGGGGGTAAGGCCCGGGGAGCTGTTTTTT.

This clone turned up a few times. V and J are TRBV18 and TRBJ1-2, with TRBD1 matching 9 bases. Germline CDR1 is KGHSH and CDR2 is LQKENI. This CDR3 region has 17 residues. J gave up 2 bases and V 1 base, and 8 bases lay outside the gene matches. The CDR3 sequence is CASSPQGQGAVNYGYTF. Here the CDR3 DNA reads TGTGCCAGCTCACCACAGGGACAGGGAGCGGTAAACTATGGCTACACCTTC.

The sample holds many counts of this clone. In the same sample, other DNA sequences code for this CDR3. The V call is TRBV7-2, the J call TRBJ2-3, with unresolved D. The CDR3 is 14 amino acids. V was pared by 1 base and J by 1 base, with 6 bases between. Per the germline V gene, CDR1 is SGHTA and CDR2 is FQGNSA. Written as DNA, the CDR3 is TGTGCCAGCAGCTTAGACAGCGGCACAGATACGCAGTATTTT. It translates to CASSLDSGTDTQYF.

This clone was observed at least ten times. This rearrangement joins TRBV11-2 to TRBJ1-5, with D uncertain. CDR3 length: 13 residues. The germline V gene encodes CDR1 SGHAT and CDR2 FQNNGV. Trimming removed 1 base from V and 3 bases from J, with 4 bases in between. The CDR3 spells CASSLALNQPQHF. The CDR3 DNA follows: TGTGCCAGCAGCTTAGCCCTCAATCAGCCCCAGCATTTT.

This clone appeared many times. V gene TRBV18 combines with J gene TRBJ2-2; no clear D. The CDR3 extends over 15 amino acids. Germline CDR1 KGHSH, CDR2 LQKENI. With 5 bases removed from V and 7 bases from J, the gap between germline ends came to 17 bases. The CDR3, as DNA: TGTGCCAGCTCAGCTATTTCCACAAATCGCGGGGAGCTGTTTTTT. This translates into CASSAISTNRGELFF.

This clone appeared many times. For the CDR3, the DNA is TGTGCCAGCAGCCAAGATGGGACTAGCGGGGCCGGGGAGCTGTTTTTT. It codes for CASSQDGTSGAGELFF. V and J are TRBV4-2 and TRBJ2-2, with 13 nucleotides matching TRBD2. Per the germline V gene, CDR1 is LGHNA and CDR2 is YNFKEQ. The V and J ends lost 0 bases and 6 bases, in that order; junction bases with no gene match: 1. The length of the CDR3 is 16 residues.

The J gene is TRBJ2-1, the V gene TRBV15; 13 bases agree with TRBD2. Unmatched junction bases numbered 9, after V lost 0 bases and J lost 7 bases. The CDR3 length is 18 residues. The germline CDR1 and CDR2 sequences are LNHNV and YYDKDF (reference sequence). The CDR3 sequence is CATSRDPPGLAGRNEQFF. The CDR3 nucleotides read TGTGCCACCAGCAGAGATCCTCCGGGACTAGCGGGGCGAAATGAGCAGTTCTTC.

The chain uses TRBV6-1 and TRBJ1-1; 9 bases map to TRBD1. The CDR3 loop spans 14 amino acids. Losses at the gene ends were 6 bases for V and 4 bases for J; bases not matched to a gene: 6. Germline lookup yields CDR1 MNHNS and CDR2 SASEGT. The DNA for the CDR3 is TGTGCCAGCAGAACCTCGGGACAGGGCACTGAAGCTTTCTTT. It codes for CASRTSGQGTEAFF.

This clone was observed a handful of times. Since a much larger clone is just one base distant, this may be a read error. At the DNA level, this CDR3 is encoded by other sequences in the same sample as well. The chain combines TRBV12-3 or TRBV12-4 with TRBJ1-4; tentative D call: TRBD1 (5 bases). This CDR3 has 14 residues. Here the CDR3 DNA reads TGTGCCAGCACTCCCTTGGGGCAGGGTGAAAAACTGTTTTTC. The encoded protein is CASTPLGQGEKLFF.

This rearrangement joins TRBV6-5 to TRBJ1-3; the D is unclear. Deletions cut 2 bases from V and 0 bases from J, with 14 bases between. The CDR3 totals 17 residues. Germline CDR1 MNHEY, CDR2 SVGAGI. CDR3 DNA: TGTGCCAGCAGTTACGACGGACTCCGAAGCTCTGGAAACACCATATATTTT. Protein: CASSYDGLRSSGNTIYF.

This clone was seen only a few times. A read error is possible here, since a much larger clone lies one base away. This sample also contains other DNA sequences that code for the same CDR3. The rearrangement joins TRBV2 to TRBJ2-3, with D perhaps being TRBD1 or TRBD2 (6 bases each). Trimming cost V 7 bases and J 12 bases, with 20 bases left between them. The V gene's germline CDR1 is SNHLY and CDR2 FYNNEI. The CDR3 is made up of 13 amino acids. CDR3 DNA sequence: TGTGCCAGCACCCCCGGAGAGGGGGGCACTCAGTATTTT. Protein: CASTPGEGGTQYF.

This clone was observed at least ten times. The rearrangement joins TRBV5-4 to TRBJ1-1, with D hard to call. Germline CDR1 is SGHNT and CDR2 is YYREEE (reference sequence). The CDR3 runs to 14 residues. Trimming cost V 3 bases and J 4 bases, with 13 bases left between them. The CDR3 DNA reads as TGTGCCAGCAGCTCCCGGTTGGCGGGCACTGAAGCTTTCTTT. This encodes CASSSRLAGTEAFF.

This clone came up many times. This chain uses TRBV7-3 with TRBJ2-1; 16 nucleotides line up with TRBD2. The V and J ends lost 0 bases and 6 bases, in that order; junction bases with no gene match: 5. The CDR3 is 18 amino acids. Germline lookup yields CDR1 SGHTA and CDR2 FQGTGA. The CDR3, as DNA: TGTGCCAGCAGCTTAACGTTGGGACTAGCGGGGGGGCCCAATGAGCAGTTCTTC. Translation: CASSLTLGLAGGPNEQFF.

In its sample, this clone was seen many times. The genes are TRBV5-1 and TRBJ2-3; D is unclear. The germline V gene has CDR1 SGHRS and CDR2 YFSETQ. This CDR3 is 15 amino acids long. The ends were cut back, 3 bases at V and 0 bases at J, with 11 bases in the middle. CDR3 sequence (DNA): TGCGCCAGCAGCTCGATCCGGTCTAGCACAGATACGCAGTATTTT. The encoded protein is CASSSIRSSTDTQYF.

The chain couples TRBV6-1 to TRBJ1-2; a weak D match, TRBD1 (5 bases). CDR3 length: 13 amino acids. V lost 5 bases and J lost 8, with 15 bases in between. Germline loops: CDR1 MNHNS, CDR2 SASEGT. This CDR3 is CASSLTDPMGYTF. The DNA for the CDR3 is TGTGCCAGCAGTTTGACAGATCCTATGGGCTACACCTTC.

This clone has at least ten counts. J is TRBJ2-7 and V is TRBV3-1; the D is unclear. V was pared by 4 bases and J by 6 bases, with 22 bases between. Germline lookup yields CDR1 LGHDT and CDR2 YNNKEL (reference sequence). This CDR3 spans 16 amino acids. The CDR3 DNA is TGTGCCAGCAGCCCTCACTCCCCGGGCCCCACGTCCGAGCAGTACTTC. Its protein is CASSPHSPGPTSEQYF.

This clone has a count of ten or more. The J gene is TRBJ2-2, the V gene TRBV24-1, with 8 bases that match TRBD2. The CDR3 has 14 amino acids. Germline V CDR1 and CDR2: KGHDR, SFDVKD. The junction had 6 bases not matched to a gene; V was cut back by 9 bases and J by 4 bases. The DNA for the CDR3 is TGTGCCACCCAAACGGGGGGGGGCACCGGGGAGCTGTTTTTT. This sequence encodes CATQTGGGTGELFF.

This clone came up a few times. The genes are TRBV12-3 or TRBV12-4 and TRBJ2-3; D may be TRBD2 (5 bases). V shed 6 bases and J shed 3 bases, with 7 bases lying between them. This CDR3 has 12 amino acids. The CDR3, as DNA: TGTGCCAGCAGCGTAGCGACAGATACGCAGTATTTT. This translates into CASSVATDTQYF.

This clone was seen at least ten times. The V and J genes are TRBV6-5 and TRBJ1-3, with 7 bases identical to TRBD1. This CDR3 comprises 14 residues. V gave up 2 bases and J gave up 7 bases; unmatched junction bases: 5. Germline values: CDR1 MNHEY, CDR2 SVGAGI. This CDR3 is CASSYGTARNTIYF. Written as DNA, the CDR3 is TGTGCCAGCAGTTACGGGACAGCTCGGAACACCATATATTTT.

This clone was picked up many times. CDR3 amino acids: CASGKSGGTLETQYF. The CDR3, as DNA: TGTGCCAGCGGAAAAAGCGGGGGGACGTTAGAGACCCAGTACTTC. V usage is TRBV28 and J usage is TRBJ2-5; 9 nucleotides align to TRBD2. V lost 8 bases to trimming and J lost 4 bases; unmatched junction nucleotides: 11. Germline loops: CDR1 MDHEN, CDR2 SYDVKM. There are 15 residues in the CDR3.

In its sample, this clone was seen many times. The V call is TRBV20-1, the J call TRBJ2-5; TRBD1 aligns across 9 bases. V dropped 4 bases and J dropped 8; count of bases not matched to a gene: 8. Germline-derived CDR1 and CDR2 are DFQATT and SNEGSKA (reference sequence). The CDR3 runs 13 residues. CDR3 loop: CSAKQGARITQYF. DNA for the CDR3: TGCAGTGCTAAACAGGGGGCAAGGATAACCCAGTACTTC.

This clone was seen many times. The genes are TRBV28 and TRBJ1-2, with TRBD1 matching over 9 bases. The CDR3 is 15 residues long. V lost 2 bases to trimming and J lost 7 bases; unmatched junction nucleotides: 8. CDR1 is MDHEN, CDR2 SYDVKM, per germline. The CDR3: CASSLRGTGIGGYTF. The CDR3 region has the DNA TGTGCCAGCAGTTTAAGGGGGACAGGGATCGGTGGCTACACCTTC.

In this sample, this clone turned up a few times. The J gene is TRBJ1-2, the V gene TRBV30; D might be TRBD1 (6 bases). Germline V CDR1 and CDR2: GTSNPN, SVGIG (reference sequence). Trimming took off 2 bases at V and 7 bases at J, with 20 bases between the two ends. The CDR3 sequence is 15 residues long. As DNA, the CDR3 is TGTGCCTGGAGTCCCGGCCTTGCGGGGGGCTCTGGCTACACCTTC. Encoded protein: CAWSPGLAGGSGYTF. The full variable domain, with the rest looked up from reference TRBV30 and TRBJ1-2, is SQTIHQWPATLVQPVGSPLSLECTVEGTSNPNLYWYRQAAGRGLQLLFYSVGIGQISSEVPQNLSASRPQDRQFILSSKKLLLSDSGFYLCAWSPGLAGGSGYTFGSGTRLTVV.

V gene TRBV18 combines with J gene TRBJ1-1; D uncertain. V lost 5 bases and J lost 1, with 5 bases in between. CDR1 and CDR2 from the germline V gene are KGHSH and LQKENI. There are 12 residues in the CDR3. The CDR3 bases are TGTGCCAGCTCATTCGGGAACACTGAAGCTTTCTTT. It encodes CASSFGNTEAFF. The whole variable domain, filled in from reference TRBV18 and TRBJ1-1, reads NAGVMQNPRHLVRRRGQEARLRCSPMKGHSHVYWYRQLPEEGLKFMVYLQKENIIDESGMPKERFSAEFPKEGPSILRIQQVVRGDSAAYFCASSFGNTEAFFGQGTRLTVV.